This T cell receptor beta chain was sequenced for a study of T cell changes during pregnancy in multiple sclerosis. This clone occurred once. The CDR3 is 15 amino acids. The germline CDR1 and CDR2 sequences are SGHTS and YDEGEE. V lost 0 bases, J lost 1 base, and 8 bases lay in between. The assay was immunoSEQ multiplex PCR, and TCRdb's table has in-frame clones only and misses some. The sample has more than 65,000 clones; about 93% are singletons. The material was peripheral blood, obtained in the first trimester of pregnancy. The source of this sequence is a female donor with multiple sclerosis, enrolled in a pregnancy study. The rearrangement joins TRBV5-8 to TRBJ1-3; D may be TRBD1 (5 bases). DNA for the CDR3: TGTGCCAGCAGCTTGGGAAGGGGTTCTGGAAACACCATATATTTT. Translating it yields CASSLGRGSGNTIYF.